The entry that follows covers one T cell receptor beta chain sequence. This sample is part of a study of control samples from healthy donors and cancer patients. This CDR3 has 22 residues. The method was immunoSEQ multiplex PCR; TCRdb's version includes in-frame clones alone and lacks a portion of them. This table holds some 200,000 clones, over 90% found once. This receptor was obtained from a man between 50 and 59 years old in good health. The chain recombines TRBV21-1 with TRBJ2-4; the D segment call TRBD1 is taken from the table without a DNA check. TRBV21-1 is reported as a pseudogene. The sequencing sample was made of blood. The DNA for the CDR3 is TGTGCCAGCAGCAAAGTCCAAACAATTGGACAAATTTCTTTGAGCGCCAAAAACATTCAGTACTTC. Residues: CASSKVQTIGQISLSAKNIQYF.